The 10 T cell receptor beta chains in this list originate from one sample, sequenced in a study of T cell responses to AZD1222 COVID-19 vaccine. Method: immunoSEQ multiplex PCR; TCRdb's copy keeps in-frame clones and lacks some. Altogether about 120,000 clones are present, about 91% being singletons, with the ten largest covering 1.5% to 2%. The input for sequencing was peripheral blood, taken 28 days after the second AZD1222 dose. These TCRs come from an adult who received the AZD1222 COVID-19 vaccine.

The chain is built from TRBV4-1 and TRBJ1-5; TRBD1 agrees at 7 bases. The junction had 3 bases not matched to a gene; V was cut back by 4 bases and J by 3 bases. The CDR3 spans 14 residues. Germline V gene sequence: CDR1 MGHRA, CDR2 YSYEKL. CDR3 region: CASSRGTVNQPQHF. In DNA, the CDR3 is TGCGCCAGCAGCCGCGGGACAGTCAATCAGCCCCAGCATTTT.

The V and J genes are TRBV19 and TRBJ2-1; the match to TRBD2 covers 13 bases. Germline trimming cut 3 bases from V and 6 bases from J; bases unmatched to any gene: 2. From germline, CDR1 is LNHDA and CDR2 SQIVND (reference sequence). The CDR3 loop spans 15 amino acids. The CDR3 region has the DNA TGTGCCAGTAGTATTGGGACTAGCGGGACCAATGAGCAGTTCTTC. Protein sequence: CASSIGTSGTNEQFF.

This clone was seen a single time. The chain links TRBV4-2 to TRBJ2-2, with TRBD2 matching 7 bases. Germline V gene data show CDR1 as LGHNA and CDR2 as YNFKEQ. The CDR3 extends over 18 amino acids. Trimming cost V 0 bases and J 7 bases; bases outside gene matches: 14. CDR3 amino acids: CASSQEGASGPSGGELFF. The DNA of the CDR3 is TGTGCCAGCAGCCAAGAGGGCGCTAGCGGACCATCCGGCGGGGAGCTGTTTTTT.

The sample holds a few counts of this clone. V and J are TRBV3-1 (or the pseudogene TRBV3-2) and TRBJ2-1, with 7 positions matching TRBD1. The germline CDR1 and CDR2 sequences are LGHDT and YNNKEL (reference sequence). V was pared by 10 bases and J by 5 bases, with 11 bases of the junction left unmatched. The CDR3 covers 14 residues. The CDR3 nucleotides are TGTGCCACGGAGGACAGGACATTCAACAATGAGCAGTTCTTC. Translated, it gives CATEDRTFNNEQFF.

This chain links TRBV4-2 with TRBJ1-2; D unresolved. Between the trimmed V and J ends, which lost 0 bases and 7 bases, there was a span of 18 bases. In germline, CDR1 is LGHNA, CDR2 YNFKEQ. The CDR3 contains 16 residues. The CDR3 spells CASSQDLADTWGGYTF. DNA of the CDR3: TGTGCCAGCAGCCAAGATTTGGCTGACACTTGGGGTGGCTACACCTTC.

This chain uses TRBV28 with TRBJ2-3, with D perhaps matching TRBD2 (5 bases). The V and J ends lost 7 bases and 11 bases respectively, with 19 bases between them. Germline CDR1 is MDHEN and CDR2 is SYDVKM. The CDR3 consists of 13 residues. The CDR3 coding sequence is TGTGCCAGCACCATTGGGGAGCGGCCATGGCAGTATTTT. It yields the protein CASTIGERPWQYF.

The chain recombines TRBV19 with TRBJ1-3, with unresolved D. Germline V gene sequence: CDR1 LNHDA, CDR2 SQIVND (reference sequence). V lost 3 bases and J lost 7, with 10 bases in between. CDR3 length: 13 residues. In nucleotides, the CDR3 is TGTGCCAGTAGTATTCCTGGGGTGAACACCATATATTTT. This gives the protein CASSIPGVNTIYF.

J is TRBJ1-5 and V is TRBV6-2 or TRBV6-3; D uncertain. Germline V gene lookup returns CDR1 MNHEY and CDR2 SVGEGT. The V and J ends lost 1 base and 8 bases respectively, with 6 bases between them. The length of the CDR3 is 12 residues. Here the CDR3 reads CASSYYGEPQHF. CDR3 in DNA: TGTGCCAGCAGTTACTACGGTGAGCCCCAGCATTTT.

This chain joins TRBV24-1 and TRBJ2-1; a weak D match, TRBD2 (6 bases). Per the germline V gene, CDR1 is KGHDR and CDR2 is SFDVKD. The CDR3 extends over 14 amino acids. Between the trimmed V and J ends, which lost 10 bases and 6 bases, there was a span of 18 bases. As DNA, the CDR3 is TGTGCCACTTCCGGGACTCCGATTTTCAATGAGCAGTTCTTC. Its protein is CATSGTPIFNEQFF.

This clone was seen at least ten times. CDR3 loop: CAWRSGRAEAGEQYF. CDR3 coding DNA: TGTGCCTGGAGAAGCGGGAGGGCCGAGGCTGGGGAGCAGTACTTC. The chain uses TRBV30 and TRBJ2-7; TRBD2 matches 10 bases. The CDR3 totals 15 residues. The V gene's germline CDR1 is GTSNPN and CDR2 SVGIG (reference sequence). Germline trimming cut 3 bases from V and 7 bases from J; bases unmatched to any gene: 12.